The 13 T cell receptor beta chains presented below share a single source sample, sequenced in a study of blood T cell repertoires in COVID-19. Sequencing used immunoSEQ multiplex PCR; TCRdb keeps in-frame clones, though not all of them. The table lists 70,000 or so clones, about four fifths of them singletons. Sequencing used peripheral blood. The receptor set was obtained from a human donor in a cohort sampled during active COVID-19.

The chain links TRBV18 to TRBJ2-1; TRBD2 matches 15 bases. V shed 4 bases, J shed 6 bases, and the junction held 7 bases outside the gene matches. The CDR3 runs to 17 residues. Germline V lookup: CDR1 KGHSH, CDR2 LQKENI. The CDR3 loop is CASSRNGLAGGFNEQFF. The CDR3 nucleotides are TGTGCCAGCTCACGAAACGGACTAGCGGGAGGGTTCAATGAGCAGTTCTTC.

This clone was found once. This chain connects TRBV7-9 to TRBJ2-2; a possible D gene is TRBD2 (5 bases). Deletions cut 1 base from V and 5 bases from J, with 5 bases between. Looked up from germline, CDR1 is SEHNR and CDR2 is FQNEAQ (reference sequence). The CDR3 has 13 residues. The CDR3 DNA is TGTGCCAGCAGCTTAGGAGGGACCGGGGAGCTGTTTTTT. This gives the protein CASSLGGTGELFF.

The rearrangement joins TRBV4-3 to TRBJ2-1; 7 positions agree with TRBD2. J gave up 2 bases and V 0 bases, and 7 bases lay outside the gene matches. In germline, CDR1 is LGHNA, CDR2 YSLEER. This CDR3 contains 17 residues. In DNA form, the CDR3 reads TGCGCCAGCAGCCAAGATAGTGGCGGGAGTCCCTACAATGAGCAGTTCTTC. Translated: CASSQDSGGSPYNEQFF.

J is TRBJ1-4 and V is TRBV3-1 (or the pseudogene TRBV3-2), with 7 bases identical to TRBD1. Germline CDR1 is LGHDT and CDR2 is YNNKEL (reference sequence). V lost 3 bases and J lost 6; bases outside the gene matches: 7. The CDR3 is made up of 15 amino acids. CDR3 protein: CASSQRQGGDEKLFF. The DNA of the CDR3 is TGTGCCAGCAGCCAGAGACAGGGCGGGGATGAAAAACTGTTTTTT.

The chain combines TRBV18 with TRBJ2-4, with 13 bases aligning to TRBD2. The length of the CDR3 is 17 residues. Germline CDR1 reads KGHSH; CDR2 reads LQKENI. V lost 3 bases and J lost 8; bases outside the gene matches: 10. CDR3 nucleotide sequence: TGTGCCAGCTCACCCCCACTAGCGGGAGGGCCGGGGTACATTCAGTACTTC. This encodes CASSPPLAGGPGYIQYF.

The chain uses TRBV5-1 and TRBJ2-5, with 14 nucleotides matching TRBD2. Germline CDR1 SGHRS, CDR2 YFSETQ. Germline trimming cut 4 bases from V and 4 bases from J; bases unmatched to any gene: 6. There are 16 residues in the CDR3. CDR3 coding DNA: TGCGCCAGCAGCGCCGGACTAGCGGGAGGAGGAGAGACCCAGTACTTC. It yields the protein CASSAGLAGGGETQYF.

This chain connects TRBV3-1 (or the pseudogene TRBV3-2) to TRBJ2-7; a weak D match, TRBD2 (5 bases). Trimming shortened V by 0 bases and J by 6 bases, and 9 bases separated the two germline ends. This CDR3 spans 13 amino acids. Germline V lookup: CDR1 LGHDT, CDR2 YNNKEL (reference sequence). CDR3 in amino acids: CASSQDLGVEQYF. CDR3 nucleotides: TGTGCCAGCAGCCAAGATCTCGGGGTCGAGCAGTACTTC.

The chain joins TRBV4-1 to TRBJ1-2; D is possibly TRBD1 (5 bases). Germline values: CDR1 MGHRA, CDR2 YSYEKL. V was pared by 2 bases and J by 2 bases, with 15 bases between. There are 16 residues in the CDR3. The CDR3 region has the DNA TGCGCCAGCAGCCAACGGCGGGACGGCGGCAACTATGGCTACACCTTC. Translation: CASSQRRDGGNYGYTF.

The rearrangement uses TRBV5-6 and TRBJ2-3; TRBD2 agrees at 8 bases. V gave up 4 bases and J gave up 5 bases; unmatched junction bases: 12. Germline CDR1 reads SGHDT; CDR2 reads YYEEEE. The CDR3 covers 16 residues. The CDR3 bases are TGTGCCAGCAGCCCCCAGAGCGGGAGTTTGGTAGATACGCAGTATTTT. Translating it yields CASSPQSGSLVDTQYF.

The rearrangement uses TRBV7-9 and TRBJ1-2; D is unresolved. The CDR3 runs 12 residues. Trimming removed 3 bases at V and 8 bases at J, with 10 bases between. CDR1 and CDR2 from the germline V gene are SEHNR and FQNEAQ (reference sequence). In DNA form, the CDR3 reads TGTGCCAGCAGCTTGAGTACGGGGGGCTACACCTTC. Translation gives CASSLSTGGYTF.

The CDR3 coding sequence is TGTGCCAGCAGCGTAGATGAGGTTGCTCAGCCCCAGCATTTT. Translation gives CASSVDEVAQPQHF. V usage is TRBV9 and J usage is TRBJ1-5; D gene unclear. Trimming removed 0 bases at V and 6 bases at J, with 10 bases between. Germline V gene lookup returns CDR1 SGDLS and CDR2 YYNGEE. The CDR3 consists of 14 residues.

V gene TRBV6-5 combines with J gene TRBJ2-5; 9 positions agree with TRBD2. The V and J ends lost 7 bases and 5 bases, in that order; junction bases with no gene match: 8. Germline assignment: CDR1 MNHEY and CDR2 SVGAGI. The CDR3 contains 14 residues. The CDR3 loop is CASIAGVNRETQYF. Here the CDR3 DNA reads TGTGCCAGCATAGCGGGAGTAAATAGGGAGACCCAGTACTTC.

The chain joins TRBV12-3 or TRBV12-4 to TRBJ2-5; D unclear. CDR3 length: 12 residues. V shed 3 bases and J shed 1 base, with 3 bases lying between them. The CDR3 protein is CASSFLQETQYF. The CDR3 DNA is TGTGCCAGCAGTTTTCTCCAAGAGACCCAGTACTTC.